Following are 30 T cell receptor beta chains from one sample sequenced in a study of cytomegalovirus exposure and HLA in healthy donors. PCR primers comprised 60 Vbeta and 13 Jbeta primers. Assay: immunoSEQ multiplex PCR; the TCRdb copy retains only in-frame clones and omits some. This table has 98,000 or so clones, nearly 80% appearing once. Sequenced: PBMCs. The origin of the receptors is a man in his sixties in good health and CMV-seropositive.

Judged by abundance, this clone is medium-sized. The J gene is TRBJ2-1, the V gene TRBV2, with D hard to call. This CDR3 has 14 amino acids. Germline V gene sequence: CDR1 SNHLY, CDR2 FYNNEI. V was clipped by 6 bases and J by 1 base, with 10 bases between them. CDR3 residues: CASRPFASYNEQFF. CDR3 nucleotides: TGTGCCAGCAGGCCGTTCGCGTCCTACAATGAGCAGTTCTTC. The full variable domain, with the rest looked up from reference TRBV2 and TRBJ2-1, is EPEVTQTPSHQVTQMGQEVILRCVPISNHLYFYWYRQILGQKVEFLVSFYNNEISEKSEIFDDQFSVERPDGSNFTLKIRSTKLEDSAMYFCASRPFASYNEQFFGPGTRLTVL.

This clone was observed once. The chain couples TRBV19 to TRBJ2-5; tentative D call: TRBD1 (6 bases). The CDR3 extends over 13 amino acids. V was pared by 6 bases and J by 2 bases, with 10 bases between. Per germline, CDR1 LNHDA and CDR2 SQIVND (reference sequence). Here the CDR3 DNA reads TGTGCCAGTAGGCCGGGACAACAAGAGACCCAGTACTTC. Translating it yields CASRPGQQETQYF.

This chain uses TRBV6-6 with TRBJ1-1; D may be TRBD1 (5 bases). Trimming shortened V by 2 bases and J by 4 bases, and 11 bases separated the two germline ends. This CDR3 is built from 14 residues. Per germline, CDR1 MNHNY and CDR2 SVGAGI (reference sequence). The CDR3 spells CASSYGAGLTEAFF. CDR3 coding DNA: TGTGCCAGCAGTTACGGTGCAGGGCTCACTGAAGCTTTCTTT.

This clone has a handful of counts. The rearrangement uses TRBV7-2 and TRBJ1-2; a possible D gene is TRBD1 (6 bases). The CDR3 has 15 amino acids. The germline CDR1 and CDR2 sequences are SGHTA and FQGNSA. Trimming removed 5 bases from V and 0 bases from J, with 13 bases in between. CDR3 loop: CASSPTGQTNYGYTF. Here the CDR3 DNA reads TGTGCCAGCAGCCCTACGGGACAAACTAACTATGGCTACACCTTC.

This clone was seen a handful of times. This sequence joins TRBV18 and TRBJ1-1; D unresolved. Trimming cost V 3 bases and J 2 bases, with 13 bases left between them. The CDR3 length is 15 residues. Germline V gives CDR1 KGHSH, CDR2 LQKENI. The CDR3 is CASSPVDNPNTEAFF. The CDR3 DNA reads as TGTGCCAGCTCACCGGTTGACAACCCCAACACTGAAGCTTTCTTT.

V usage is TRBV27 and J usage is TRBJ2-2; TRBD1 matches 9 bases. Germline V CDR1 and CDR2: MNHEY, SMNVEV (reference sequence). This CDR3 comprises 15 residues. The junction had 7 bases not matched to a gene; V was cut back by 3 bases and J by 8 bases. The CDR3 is CASSFWDRVSGELFF. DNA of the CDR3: TGTGCCAGCAGTTTCTGGGACAGGGTTTCTGGGGAGCTGTTTTTT.

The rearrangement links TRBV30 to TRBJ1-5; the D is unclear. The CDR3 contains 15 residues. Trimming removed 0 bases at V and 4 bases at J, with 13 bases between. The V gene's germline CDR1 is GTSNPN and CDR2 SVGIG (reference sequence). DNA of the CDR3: TGTGCCTGGAGTGTAACTCGGAGCCTAAATCAGCCCCAGCATTTT. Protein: CAWSVTRSLNQPQHF. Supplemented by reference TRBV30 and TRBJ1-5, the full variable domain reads SQTIHQWPATLVQPVGSPLSLECTVEGTSNPNLYWYRQAAGRGLQLLFYSVGIGQISSEVPQNLSASRPQDRQFILSSKKLLLSDSGFYLCAWSVTRSLNQPQHFGDGTRLSIL.

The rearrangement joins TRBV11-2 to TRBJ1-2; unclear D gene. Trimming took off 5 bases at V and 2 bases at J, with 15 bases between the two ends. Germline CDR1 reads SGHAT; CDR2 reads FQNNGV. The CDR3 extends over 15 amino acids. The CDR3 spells CASSTPLRGNYGYTF. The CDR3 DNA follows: TGTGCCAGCAGCACCCCTTTACGGGGAAACTATGGCTACACCTTC.

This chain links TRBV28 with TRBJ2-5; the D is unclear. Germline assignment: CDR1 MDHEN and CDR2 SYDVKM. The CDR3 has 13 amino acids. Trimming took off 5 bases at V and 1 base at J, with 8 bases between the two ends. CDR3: CASSPPGQETQYF. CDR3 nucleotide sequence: TGTGCCAGCAGTCCCCCGGGCCAAGAGACCCAGTACTTC. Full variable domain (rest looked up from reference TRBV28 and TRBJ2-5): DVKVTQSSRYLVKRTGEKVFLECVQDMDHENMFWYRQDPGLGLRLIYFSYDVKMKEKGDIPEGYSVSREKKERFSLILESASTNQTSMYLCASSPPGQETQYFGPGTRLLVL.

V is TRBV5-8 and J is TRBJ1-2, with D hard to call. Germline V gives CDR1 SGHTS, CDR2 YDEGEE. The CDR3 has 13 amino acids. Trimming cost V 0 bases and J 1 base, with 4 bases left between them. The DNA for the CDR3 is TGTGCCAGCAGCTTGGTCGTTAACTATGGCTACACCTTC. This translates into CASSLVVNYGYTF.

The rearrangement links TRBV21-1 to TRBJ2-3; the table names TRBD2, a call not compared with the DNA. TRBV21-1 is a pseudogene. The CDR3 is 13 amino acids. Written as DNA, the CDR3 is TGTGCCAGCAGCAAACGCGGGGGGGCTATCGAGTATTTT. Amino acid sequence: CASSKRGGAIEYF.

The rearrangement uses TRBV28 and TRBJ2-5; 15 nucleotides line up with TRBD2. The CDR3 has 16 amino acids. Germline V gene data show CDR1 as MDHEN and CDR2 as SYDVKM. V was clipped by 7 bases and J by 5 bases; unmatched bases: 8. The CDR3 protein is CASTFGLAGGQETQYF. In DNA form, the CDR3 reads TGTGCCAGCACTTTCGGACTAGCGGGGGGGCAGGAGACCCAGTACTTC. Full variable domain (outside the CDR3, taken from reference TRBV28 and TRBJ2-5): DVKVTQSSRYLVKRTGEKVFLECVQDMDHENMFWYRQDPGLGLRLIYFSYDVKMKEKGDIPEGYSVSREKKERFSLILESASTNQTSMYLCASTFGLAGGQETQYFGPGTRLLVL.

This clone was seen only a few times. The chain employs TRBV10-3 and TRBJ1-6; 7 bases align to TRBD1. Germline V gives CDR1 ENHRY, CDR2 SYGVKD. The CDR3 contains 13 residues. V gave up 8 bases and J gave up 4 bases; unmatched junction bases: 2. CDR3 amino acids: CAIQGQYNSPLHF. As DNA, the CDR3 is TGTGCCATCCAGGGACAGTATAATTCACCCCTCCACTTT.

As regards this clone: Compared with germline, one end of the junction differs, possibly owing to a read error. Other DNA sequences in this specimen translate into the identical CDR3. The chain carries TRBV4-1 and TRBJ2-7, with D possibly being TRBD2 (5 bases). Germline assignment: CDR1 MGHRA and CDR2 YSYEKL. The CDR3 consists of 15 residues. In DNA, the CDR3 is TGCGCCAGCAGCCAATCCTCGTCGAGGGAAGACGAGCAATACTTC. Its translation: CASSQSSSREDEQYF.

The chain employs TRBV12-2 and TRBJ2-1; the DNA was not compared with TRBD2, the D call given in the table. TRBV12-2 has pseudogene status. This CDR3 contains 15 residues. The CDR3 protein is CASRLSSDSHNEQFF. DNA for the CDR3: TGTGCAAGTCGCTTATCTAGCGACTCCCACAATGAGCAGTTCTTC.

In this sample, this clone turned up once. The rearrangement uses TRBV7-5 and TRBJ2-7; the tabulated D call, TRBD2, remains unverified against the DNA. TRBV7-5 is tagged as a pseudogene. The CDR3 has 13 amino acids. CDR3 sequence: CVRSAEGDREQYF. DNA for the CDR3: TGTGTCAGAAGCGCAGAGGGTGATCGCGAGCAGTACTTC.

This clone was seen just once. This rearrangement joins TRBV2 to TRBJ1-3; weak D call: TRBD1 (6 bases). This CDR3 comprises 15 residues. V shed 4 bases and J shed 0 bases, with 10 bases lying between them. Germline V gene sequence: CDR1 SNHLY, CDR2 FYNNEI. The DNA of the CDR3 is TGTGCCAGCAGTGGTACAGGGTTCTCTGGAAACACCATATATTTT. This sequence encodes CASSGTGFSGNTIYF.

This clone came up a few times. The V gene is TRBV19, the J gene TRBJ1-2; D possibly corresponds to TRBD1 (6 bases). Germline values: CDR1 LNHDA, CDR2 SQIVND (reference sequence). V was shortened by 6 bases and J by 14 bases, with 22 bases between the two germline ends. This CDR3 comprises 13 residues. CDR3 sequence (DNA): TGTGCCAGTAGGACACAGGGAAGAGGGACGGGGACCTTC. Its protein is CASRTQGRGTGTF.

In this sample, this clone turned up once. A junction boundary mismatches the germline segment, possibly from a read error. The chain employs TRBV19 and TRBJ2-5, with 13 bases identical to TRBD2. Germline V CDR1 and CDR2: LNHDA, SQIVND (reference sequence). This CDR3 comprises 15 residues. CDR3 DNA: TGTGCCAGCCGGGAGACTAGCGGGGGGCAAGTGACCCAGTACTTC. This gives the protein CASRETSGGQVTQYF.

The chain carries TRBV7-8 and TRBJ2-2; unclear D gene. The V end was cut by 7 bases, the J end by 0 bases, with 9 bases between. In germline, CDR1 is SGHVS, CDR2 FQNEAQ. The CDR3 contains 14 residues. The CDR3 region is CASTGSANTGELFF. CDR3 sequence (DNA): TGTGCCAGCACAGGTTCCGCGAACACCGGGGAGCTGTTTTTT.

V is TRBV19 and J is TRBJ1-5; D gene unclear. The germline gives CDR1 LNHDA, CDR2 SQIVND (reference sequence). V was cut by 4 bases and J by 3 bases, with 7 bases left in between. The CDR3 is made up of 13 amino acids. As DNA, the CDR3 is TGTGCCAGTAGTAGAGGTCCCAATCAGCCCCAGCATTTT. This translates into CASSRGPNQPQHF.

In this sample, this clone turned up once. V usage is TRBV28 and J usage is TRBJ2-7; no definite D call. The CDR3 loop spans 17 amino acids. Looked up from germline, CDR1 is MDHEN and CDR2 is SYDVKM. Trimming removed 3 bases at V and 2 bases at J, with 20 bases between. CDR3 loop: CASSLVSYRLTPYEQYF. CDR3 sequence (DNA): TGTGCCAGCAGTTTGGTTTCTTATCGCCTTACACCCTACGAGCAGTACTTC.

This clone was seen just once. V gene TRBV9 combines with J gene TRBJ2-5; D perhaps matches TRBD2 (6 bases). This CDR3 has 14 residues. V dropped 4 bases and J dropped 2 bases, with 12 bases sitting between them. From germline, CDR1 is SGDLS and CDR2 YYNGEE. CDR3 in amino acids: CASSPGSSQETQYF. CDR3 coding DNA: TGTGCCAGCAGCCCCGGGAGCTCACAAGAGACCCAGTACTTC.

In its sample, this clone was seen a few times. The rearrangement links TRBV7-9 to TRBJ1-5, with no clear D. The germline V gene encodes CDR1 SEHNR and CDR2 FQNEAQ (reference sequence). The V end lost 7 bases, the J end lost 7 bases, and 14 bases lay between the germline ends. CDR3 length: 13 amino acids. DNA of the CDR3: TGTGCCAGCAATTCGAACGGAGGGCAGCCCCAGCATTTT. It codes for CASNSNGGQPQHF. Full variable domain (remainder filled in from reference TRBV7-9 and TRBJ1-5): DTGVSQNPRHKITKRGQNVTFRCDPISEHNRLYWYRQTLGQGPEFLTYFQNEAQLEKSRLLSDRFSAERPKGSFSTLEIQRTEQGDSAMYLCASNSNGGQPQHFGDGTRLSIL.

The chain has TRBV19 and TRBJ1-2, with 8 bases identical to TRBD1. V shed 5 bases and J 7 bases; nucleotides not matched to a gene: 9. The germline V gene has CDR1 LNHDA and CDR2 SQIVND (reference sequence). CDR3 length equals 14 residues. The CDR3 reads CASSPWQGAFGYTF. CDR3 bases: TGTGCCAGTAGTCCCTGGCAGGGGGCCTTTGGCTACACCTTC.

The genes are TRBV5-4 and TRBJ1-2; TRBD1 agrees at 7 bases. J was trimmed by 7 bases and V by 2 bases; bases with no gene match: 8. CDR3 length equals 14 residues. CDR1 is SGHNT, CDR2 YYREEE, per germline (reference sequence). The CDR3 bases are TGTGCCAGCAGCTTCTTACAGGGGAGAGGTGGCTACACCTTC. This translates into CASSFLQGRGGYTF.

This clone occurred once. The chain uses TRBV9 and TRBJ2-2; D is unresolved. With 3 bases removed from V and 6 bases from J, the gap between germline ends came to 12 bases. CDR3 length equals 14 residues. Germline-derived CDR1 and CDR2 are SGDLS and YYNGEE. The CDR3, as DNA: TGTGCCAGCAGCGCCTCACCGGGTCCCGGGGAGCTGTTTTTT. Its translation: CASSASPGPGELFF.

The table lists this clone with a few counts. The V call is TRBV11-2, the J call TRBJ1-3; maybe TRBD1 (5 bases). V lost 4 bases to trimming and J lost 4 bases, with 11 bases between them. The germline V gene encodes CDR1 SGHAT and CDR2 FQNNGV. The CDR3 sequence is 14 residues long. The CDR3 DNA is TGTGCCAGCAGCTCTCGGGGGTCGGGAAACACCATATATTTT. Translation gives CASSSRGSGNTIYF.

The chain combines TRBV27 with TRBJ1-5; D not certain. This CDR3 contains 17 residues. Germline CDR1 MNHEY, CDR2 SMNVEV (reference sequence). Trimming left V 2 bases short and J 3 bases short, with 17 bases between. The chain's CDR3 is CASSLESRAGFNQPQHF. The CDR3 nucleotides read TGTGCCAGCAGTTTAGAATCGAGGGCGGGGTTCAATCAGCCCCAGCATTTT.

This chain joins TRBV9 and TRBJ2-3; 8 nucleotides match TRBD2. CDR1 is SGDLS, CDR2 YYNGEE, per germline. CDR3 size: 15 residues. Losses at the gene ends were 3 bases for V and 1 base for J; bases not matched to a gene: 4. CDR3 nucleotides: TGTGCCAGCAGCGCGGGAGGGGGGGGCACAGATACGCAGTATTTT. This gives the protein CASSAGGGGTDTQYF.